This T cell receptor (beta chain) emerged from a study of PD-L1 blockade in urothelial cancer. This table comes from immunoSEQ multiplex PCR, and its TCRdb copy is limited to in-frame clones, with some not included. The profile covers roughly 77,000 clones, with around 84% appearing a single time and 9% to 9.5% taken by the ten largest. Time point: pretreatment peripheral blood. Unmatched junction bases numbered 6, after V lost 4 bases and J lost 1 base. The CDR3 runs 15 residues. The germline V gene has CDR1 ENHRY and CDR2 SYGVKD. This receptor was identified in a woman in her 70s with urothelial cancer. Source: PBMCs, taken around atezolizumab (anti-PD-L1) treatment. The chain uses TRBV10-3 and TRBJ1-1; 7 nucleotides align to TRBD1. CDR3 sequence: CAISASRQGNTEAFF. CDR3 nucleotide sequence: TGTGCCATCAGTGCTTCGAGACAGGGGAACACTGAAGCTTTCTTT.